This TCR beta chain was profiled in a study of shared clonotypes between healthy human individuals (dated by TCRdb to between 2020 and 2021). Notes on the research overall: Three men and two women, aged 18 to 49 years, made up the cohort. To estimate repertoire size and how much clonotypes are shared between individuals, the study performed deep sequencing of blood TCR repertoires from about 5 healthy adults. For each donor, CD4 naive and CD4 memory were each given three plates, CD8 naive was given two plates, and CD8 memory was given one plate. Each donor's leukapheresis produced roughly between about 0.8 and 10 billion PBMCs. To increase sequencing depth and limit assay-specific biases, TCR repertoire library preparation and sequencing were carried out by different laboratories using diverse techniques.

Using the deep immunoSEQ assay, TCR CDR3 regions were amplified from genomic DNA by multiplex PCR. Extracted genomic DNA from each cell subset was spread evenly across all wells of several immunoSEQ 96-well plates, with each plate serving as a replicate. For sorted subsets, each replicate PCR was loaded with roughly 200 ng genomic DNA, equivalent to 30,000 or so T cell genomes. Purified libraries were quantified with a Qubit 3.0 fluorometer, sized on a Bioanalyzer 2100, and re-quantified with the KAPA Library Quantification kit. Every immunoSEQ 96-well plate was sequenced on a dedicated single-read 150-cycle Illumina NextSeq 550 flow cell. Processing in the source paper ran as follows. The immunoSEQ output contained only junctional sequences without quality scores, so filtering could not match that applied to full-length reads. To assign V/J genes and CDR3, sequences were annotated against IMGT germline references using PyIR, a Python wrapper for IgBLAST v1.9. Reads were removed for weak V/J assignments (E-value above 1e-6), missing CDR3, stop codons, out-of-frame junctions, or ambiguous translated residues. V3J clonotypes were defined by identical inferred V gene, J gene, and CDR3 amino acid sequence. To compute the percentage overlap between repertoires, the number of shared unique clonotypes was divided by the size of the smaller repertoire. Three approaches were used to assess repertoire richness: RTK rarefaction, the Chao1 estimator, and Recon v2.1 estimates of unobserved clonotypes. Generation probabilities for all TCRbeta clonotypes obtained by the gDNA method from four donors were computed using OLGA. Held by TCRdb, this immuneACCESS table contains in-frame sequences only and omits some clones. Under half of the omission traces to an unresolved V gene where checked; the cause of the rest is unknown. V and J calls and clone size are those listed in that table; D and trimming were worked out from the DNA. The sample yields over 950,000 clones; 70% to 80% were counted once. The ten largest clones represent 0.89% of the sample.

As concerns this clone: Its antigen specificity is not known. Within one base of it there is no much larger clone, and no base qualities were kept.

What the authors observed across the whole study: Pairwise subsampling indicated that sequencing depth was expected to affect the degree of clonotype sharing among donors. The genetic and exposure-history diversity represented was limited by the small number of donors. Clonotypes shared by all four sorted-subset donors showed higher generation probabilities than non-shared clonotypes. Estimated clonotype richness was generally larger for naive than for memory subsets. Sampling was restricted to blood, and TCR repertoires in tissue are likely to differ from TCR repertoires in blood. Across a few donors, approximately 4.6% of naive CD4, roughly 3.5% of naive CD8, about 2.3% of memory CD4, and 0.3% to 0.45% of memory CD8 clonotypes were shared. Rarefaction of sorted-subset datasets indicated incomplete sequencing despite the large sequencing depth.

From cysteine to phenylalanine, the CDR3 is 12 amino acids long. Of all the DNA, just the CDR3 is kept, 36 bases in frame from base 1. V is cut by 2 bases and J by 3 bases, and the space between the germline ends is 5 bases. The germline V gene (reference sequence) sets CDR1 to SEHNR and CDR2 to FQNEAQ. Donors were healthy HIV-negative adults with no recently reported acute infections or vaccinations. Every donor was a Caucasian adult living in Nashville, Tennessee, USA. CD4+ T cells were enriched through magnetic negative selection, after which naive cells were positively selected on CD45RA and the remaining negative fraction served as the memory subset. Blood was collected by leukapheresis, and PBMCs were isolated by Ficoll-Histopaque density gradient centrifugation and then cryopreserved in liquid nitrogen vapor phase. Purity and quantity of every magnetically sorted T cell population were checked by analytical flow cytometry. From each sorted fraction, genomic DNA was isolated and quantified by UV absorbance on a Nanodrop 2000c.

The chain uses TRBV7-9 and TRBJ2-7; the D gene assignment is ambiguous. The specimen sequenced was memory CD4+ T cells from PBMCs. The cell subset or site label here, explained by the study, means: CD45RA-negative fraction. The clonotype was recovered from a man younger than 35 in good health. Some clones in this sample may be carry-over from other donors' samples. For the CDR3, the sequence is CASSLTDYEQYF. The DNA reads as follows: TGTGCCAGCAGCTTAACGGACTACGAGCAGTACTTC.